This T cell receptor beta chain is from a study of memory CD4+ T cells and cytomegalovirus serostatus. Single viable CD3+CD4+CD8-CD45RO+ cells were sorted as the memory CD4+ T cells. Total CD4+ T cells were enriched by CD4 positive selection. General study points: The CMV-associated TCR signature appears largely within the CD4+ memory repertoire. CD4+ memory repertoires contained 67 of 164 reported CMV TCRbeta sequences.

Per the study methods: Out-of-frame sequences were removed, leaving 2 million or so distinct TCRbeta sequences. Only in-frame clones appear in the TCRdb table, and some are missing; sequencing was by immunoSEQ multiplex PCR. The V and J calls and clone size were taken over from that table, and D and trimming were inferred from the DNA. Among roughly 54,000 clones listed, roughly 79% were seen once. About this clone: Its cognate antigen is unknown.

The sequence came from an adult in good health and CMV-seronegative. Sequenced input: memory CD4+ T cells from blood.

CDR3 DNA sequence: TGTGCCAGCAGCCGAGAGGTACTACGGTGGGAGACCCAGTACTTC. Translation gives CASSREVLRWETQYF. The chain links TRBV7-2 to TRBJ2-5; D gene uncertain. Per germline, CDR1 SGHTA and CDR2 FQGNSA. This CDR3 has 15 amino acids. Trimming took 5 bases from V and 5 from J, leaving 18 bases between them.